The 19 T cell receptor beta chains in this list originate from one sample, sequenced in a study of Tregs in tolerant kidney transplant recipients. The protocol was immunoSEQ multiplex PCR, while the TCRdb copy is restricted to in-frame clones and leaves out a portion. The repertoire includes some 250,000 clones, 80% to 85% of them detected once, and under 0.65% sits in the top ten. Sequenced material: CD4+ T cells from blood. These receptors were collected from a human donor in good health.

The sample holds a few counts of this clone. The DNA for the CDR3 is TGTGCCAGCAGTCGCGGGATCCCAGGGGAGCAGTACTTC. Its translation is CASSRGIPGEQYF. This chain connects TRBV6-5 to TRBJ2-7, with D tentatively TRBD2 (6 bases). V dropped 5 bases and J dropped 7 bases, with 15 bases sitting between them. The CDR3 contains 13 residues. CDR1 and CDR2 from the germline V gene are MNHEY and SVGAGI.

The V call is TRBV5-8, the J call TRBJ2-7, with D unclear. This CDR3 is 15 amino acids long. Trimming left V 3 bases short and J 3 bases short, with 16 bases between. The germline gives CDR1 SGHTS, CDR2 YDEGEE. Here the CDR3 reads CASSWGLDRLYEQYF. DNA of the CDR3: TGTGCCAGCAGCTGGGGTCTAGACCGCCTCTACGAGCAGTACTTC.

This chain connects TRBV25-1 to TRBJ2-5, with D possibly TRBD2 on 5 matching bases. The V and J ends lost 8 bases and 11 bases respectively, with 15 bases between them. Germline-derived CDR1 and CDR2 are MGHDK and SYGVNS. CDR3 length: 11 residues. CDR3 region: CASSRLGEQYF. Written as DNA, the CDR3 is TGTGCCAGCTCCCGGCTTGGGGAGCAGTACTTC. The full variable domain, rest sourced from reference TRBV25-1 and TRBJ2-5, is EADIYQTPRYLVIGTGKKITLECSQTMGHDKMYWYQQDPGMELHLIHYSYGVNSTEKGDLSSESTVSRIRTEHFPLTLESARPSHTSQYLCASSRLGEQYFGPGTRLLVL.

The J gene is TRBJ2-7, the V gene TRBV19; 8 bases fit TRBD2. V was pared by 1 base and J by 3 bases, with 8 bases of the junction left unmatched. Germline V gene data show CDR1 as LNHDA and CDR2 as SQIVND (reference sequence). This CDR3 region has 16 residues. CDR3 in DNA: TGTGCCAGTAGTATAGGGGGCGGGAGGCTCTACTACGAGCAGTACTTC. Its translation: CASSIGGGRLYYEQYF.

This clone was found a few times. The V gene is TRBV7-9, the J gene TRBJ1-2; a possible D gene is TRBD1 (5 bases). CDR1 is SEHNR, CDR2 FQNEAQ, per germline (reference sequence). CDR3 length: 13 residues. Trimming stripped 4 bases from V and 8 bases from J, with 14 bases between. In DNA, the CDR3 is TGTGCCAGCAGCTCCTCCGGAGACAGAGGCTACACCTTC. It codes for CASSSSGDRGYTF.

This sequence joins TRBV5-4 and TRBJ1-2; 9 positions match TRBD1. This CDR3 is built from 15 residues. Germline V CDR1 and CDR2: SGHNT, YYREEE (reference sequence). The V and J ends lost 1 base and 2 bases, in that order; junction bases with no gene match: 3. CDR3 loop: CASSLYRGQNYGYTF. In DNA, the CDR3 is TGTGCCAGCAGCTTGTACAGGGGGCAAAACTATGGCTACACCTTC.

J is TRBJ1-3 and V is TRBV15, with 8 nucleotides matching TRBD1. V lost 0 bases, J lost 0 bases, and 4 bases stayed unmatched. CDR3 size: 17 residues. The germline V gene has CDR1 LNHNV and CDR2 YYDKDF (reference sequence). CDR3 amino acids: CATSRDRDRYSGNTIYF. The CDR3 DNA reads TGTGCCACCAGCAGAGATAGGGACAGGTACTCTGGAAACACCATATATTTT.

The chain carries TRBV7-9 and TRBJ1-2, with 7 bases lining up with TRBD1. V lost 5 bases and J lost 4; bases outside the gene matches: 7. The CDR3 has 14 residues. Germline CDR1 is SEHNR and CDR2 is FQNEAQ (reference sequence). The CDR3 region is CASSPGRGAYGYTF. CDR3 bases: TGTGCCAGCAGCCCCGGCAGGGGGGCCTATGGCTACACCTTC.

This chain connects TRBV5-1 to TRBJ2-3; 11 nucleotides align to TRBD2. Germline V gives CDR1 SGHRS, CDR2 YFSETQ. There are 15 residues in the CDR3. V dropped 4 bases and J dropped 1; count of bases not matched to a gene: 2. The DNA for the CDR3 is TGCGCCAGCAGCCCGACTAGCGGGGGCACAGATACGCAGTATTTT. Its protein is CASSPTSGGTDTQYF.

This CDR3 is CASSYSSVTYNEQFF. CDR3 sequence (DNA): TGTGCCAGCAGTTACTCTAGCGTCACCTACAATGAGCAGTTCTTC. V and J are TRBV6-6 and TRBJ2-1, with a weak D call TRBD2 (5 bases). The germline gives CDR1 MNHNY, CDR2 SVGAGI (reference sequence). The ends were cut back, 0 bases at V and 2 bases at J, with 8 bases in the middle. The CDR3 runs 15 residues.

This chain links TRBV7-2 with TRBJ2-5; 7 nucleotides match TRBD2. Germline values: CDR1 SGHTA, CDR2 FQGNSA. There are 15 residues in the CDR3. V lost 0 bases and J lost 0; bases outside the gene matches: 1. The CDR3 reads CASSLAGTNQETQYF. DNA for the CDR3: TGTGCCAGCAGCTTAGCGGGGACTAACCAAGAGACCCAGTACTTC.

The CDR3 sequence: CARPSPAGVLEQYF. CDR3 nucleotides: TGTGCCAGACCCTCTCCAGCGGGAGTTCTCGAGCAGTACTTC. The genes are TRBV19 and TRBJ2-7, with 8 positions matching TRBD2. V shed 9 bases and J 6 bases; nucleotides not matched to a gene: 13. The CDR3 has 14 residues. Germline CDR1 reads LNHDA; CDR2 reads SQIVND (reference sequence).

V and J are TRBV27 and TRBJ2-1; a possible D gene is TRBD2 (6 bases). Germline V gene sequence: CDR1 MNHEY, CDR2 SMNVEV (reference sequence). CDR3 length equals 15 residues. V was cut by 2 bases and J by 4 bases, with 12 bases left in between. DNA for the CDR3: TGTGCCAGCAGTTTAGGGGGGACCTTATACAATGAGCAGTTCTTC. It specifies CASSLGGTLYNEQFF.

The chain is built from TRBV6-6 and TRBJ1-4; 8 positions match TRBD1. Trimming at V came to 6 bases and at J to 5 bases, leaving 8 bases not matched to a gene. Germline V CDR1 and CDR2: MNHNY, SVGAGI (reference sequence). CDR3 length: 15 residues. CDR3 in amino acids: CASSSTGTGNEKLFF. The CDR3 DNA reads as TGTGCCAGCAGCAGCACCGGGACAGGCAATGAAAAACTGTTTTTT.

The chain combines TRBV18 with TRBJ2-4, with TRBD2 as a possible D gene (5 bases). V lost 3 bases, J lost 6 bases, and 9 bases lay in between. CDR3 length: 13 amino acids. Germline assignment: CDR1 KGHSH and CDR2 LQKENI. CDR3: CASSPGLVNIQYF. The CDR3 bases are TGTGCCAGCTCACCCGGACTCGTAAACATTCAGTACTTC.

For the CDR3, the DNA is TGCGCCAGCAGCCGACGTGTTACGGGCGGGAGGACAGATACGCAGTATTTT. Its translation is CASSRRVTGGRTDTQYF. The chain employs TRBV4-1 and TRBJ2-3; 8 bases fit TRBD2. Germline-derived CDR1 and CDR2 are MGHRA and YSYEKL. With V trimmed by 4 bases and J by 3 bases, 12 bases remained unmatched. CDR3 length equals 17 residues.

The chain couples TRBV19 to TRBJ1-1, with 9 bases lining up with TRBD1. V was clipped by 7 bases and J by 6 bases; unmatched bases: 6. This CDR3 region has 13 residues. The germline V gene encodes CDR1 LNHDA and CDR2 SQIVND (reference sequence). The CDR3 sequence is CASMGQGPSEAFF. CDR3 nucleotide sequence: TGTGCCAGTATGGGACAGGGACCTTCTGAAGCTTTCTTT.

The chain is built from TRBV11-3 and TRBJ2-3; 9 nucleotides line up with TRBD2. CDR3 size: 15 residues. The junction had 8 bases not matched to a gene; V was cut back by 5 bases and J by 5 bases. Germline V gene lookup returns CDR1 SGHNT and CDR2 YENEEA. The CDR3 spells CASSPLAGVGDTQYF. CDR3 coding DNA: TGTGCCAGCAGCCCGTTAGCGGGGGTAGGAGATACGCAGTATTTT.

The chain combines TRBV6-5 with TRBJ2-1; perhaps D is TRBD1 or TRBD2 (5 bases each). The germline gives CDR1 MNHEY, CDR2 SVGAGI. This CDR3 region has 14 residues. V was clipped by 7 bases and J by 9 bases, with 19 bases between them. For the CDR3, the DNA is TGTGCCAGCACCGGGGCCAGGGCGTTCGGTGAGCAGTTCTTC. It encodes CASTGARAFGEQFF.